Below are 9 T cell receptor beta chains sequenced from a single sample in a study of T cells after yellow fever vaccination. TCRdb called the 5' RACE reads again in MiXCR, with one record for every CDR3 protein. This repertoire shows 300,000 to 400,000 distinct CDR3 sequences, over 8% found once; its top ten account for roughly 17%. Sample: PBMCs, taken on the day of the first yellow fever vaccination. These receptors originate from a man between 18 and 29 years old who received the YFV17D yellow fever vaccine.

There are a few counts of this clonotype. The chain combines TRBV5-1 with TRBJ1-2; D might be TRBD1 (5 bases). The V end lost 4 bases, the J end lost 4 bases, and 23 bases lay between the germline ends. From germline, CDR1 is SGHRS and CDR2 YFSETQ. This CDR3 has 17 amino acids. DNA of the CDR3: TGCGCCAGCAGCCCCCGTGTTGGGCAGCTGGGGCCCTATGGCTACACCTTC. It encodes CASSPRVGQLGPYGYTF.

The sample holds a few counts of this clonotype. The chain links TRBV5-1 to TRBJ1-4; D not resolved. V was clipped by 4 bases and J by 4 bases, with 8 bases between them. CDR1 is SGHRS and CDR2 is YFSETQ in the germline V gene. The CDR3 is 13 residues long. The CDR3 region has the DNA TGCGCCAGCAGCCTTAGTCATAATGAAAAACTGTTTTTT. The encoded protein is CASSLSHNEKLFF.

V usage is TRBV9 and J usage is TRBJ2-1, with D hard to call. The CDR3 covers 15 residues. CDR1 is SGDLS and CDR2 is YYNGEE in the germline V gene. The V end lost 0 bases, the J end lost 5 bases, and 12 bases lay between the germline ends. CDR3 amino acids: CASSVGGSPHNEQFF. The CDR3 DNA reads TGTGCCAGCAGCGTAGGAGGTTCCCCCCACAATGAGCAGTTCTTC.

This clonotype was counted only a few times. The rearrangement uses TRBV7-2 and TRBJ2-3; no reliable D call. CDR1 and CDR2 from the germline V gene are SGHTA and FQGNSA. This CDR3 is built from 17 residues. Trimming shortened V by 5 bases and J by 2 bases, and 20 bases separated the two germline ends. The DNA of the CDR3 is TGTGCCAGCAGCCCTTTTGACATAGCCTTCTCCACAGATACGCAGTATTTT. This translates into CASSPFDIAFSTDTQYF.

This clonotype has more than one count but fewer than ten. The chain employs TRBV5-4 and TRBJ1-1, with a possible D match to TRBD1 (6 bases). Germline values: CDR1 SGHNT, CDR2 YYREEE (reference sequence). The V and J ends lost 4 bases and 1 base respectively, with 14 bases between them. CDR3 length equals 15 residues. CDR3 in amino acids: CASSRVGQQNTEAFF. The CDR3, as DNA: TGTGCCAGCAGCCGGGTCGGACAGCAGAACACTGAAGCTTTCTTT.

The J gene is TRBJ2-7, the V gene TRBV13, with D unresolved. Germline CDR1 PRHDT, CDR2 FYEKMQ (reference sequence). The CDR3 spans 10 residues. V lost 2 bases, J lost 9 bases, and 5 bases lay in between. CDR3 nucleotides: TGTGCCAGCAGCTTACCGGGGCAGTACGTC. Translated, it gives CASSLPGQYV.

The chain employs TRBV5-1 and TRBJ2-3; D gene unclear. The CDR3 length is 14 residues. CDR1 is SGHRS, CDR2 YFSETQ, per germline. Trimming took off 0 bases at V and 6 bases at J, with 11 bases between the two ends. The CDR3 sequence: CASSLGMAPDTQYF. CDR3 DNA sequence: TGCGCCAGCAGCTTGGGGATGGCGCCGGATACGCAGTATTTT.

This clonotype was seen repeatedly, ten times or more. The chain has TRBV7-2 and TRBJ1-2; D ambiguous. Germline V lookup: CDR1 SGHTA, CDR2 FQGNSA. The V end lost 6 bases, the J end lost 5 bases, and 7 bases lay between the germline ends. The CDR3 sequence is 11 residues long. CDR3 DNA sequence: TGTGCCAGCAGTGCCCAGTATGGCTACACCTTC. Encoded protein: CASSAQYGYTF.

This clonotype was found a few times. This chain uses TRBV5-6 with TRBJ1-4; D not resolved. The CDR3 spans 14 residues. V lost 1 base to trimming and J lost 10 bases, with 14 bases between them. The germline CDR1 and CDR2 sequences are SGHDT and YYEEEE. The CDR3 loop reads CASSLNPGYGKLFF. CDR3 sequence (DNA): TGTGCCAGCAGCTTGAACCCGGGTTACGGAAAACTGTTTTTT.